Below, 22 T cell receptor beta chains from the same sample are listed, as sequenced in a study of brain T cells in children with intractable seizures (dated by TCRdb to 2020 to 2023). To prepare the library, the immunoSEQ multiplex PCR assay was applied. TCRdb re-hosts the immuneACCESS table, in-frame sequences only. Its copies lack some clones; in the studies checked, an unresolved V gene accounts for under half of them, and the cause for the rest is not known. The sample profile shows about 340,000 clones; approximately 93% of them were found once. The ten largest clones add up to 4.5% to 7% of the sample. The label giving this sample's time point can be read as: blood from clinic visit 5 months post-surgery; TSC patient then seizure free. Sequences were derived from peripheral blood, sampled roughly 5 months after surgery. These TCRs come from a boy younger than two with tuberous sclerosis and intractable seizures.

The CDR3 loop reads CASSQGMGMGQPQHF. Written as DNA, the CDR3 is TGTGCCAGCAGCCAAGGGATGGGAATGGGCCAGCCCCAGCATTTT. This chain uses TRBV3-1 (or the pseudogene TRBV3-2) with TRBJ1-5; D ambiguous. The CDR3 sequence is 15 residues long. V was trimmed by 1 base and J by 7 bases, leaving 14 bases between them. Germline V gives CDR1 LGHDT, CDR2 YNNKEL (reference sequence).

This chain uses TRBV9 with TRBJ1-5, with D perhaps matching TRBD1 (6 bases). Between the trimmed V and J ends, which lost 1 base and 5 bases, there was a span of 10 bases. CDR3 length: 14 amino acids. Per germline, CDR1 SGDLS and CDR2 YYNGEE. CDR3 sequence (DNA): TGTGCCAGCAGCGTAACAGGGAGTGATCAGCCCCAGCATTTT. Translation gives CASSVTGSDQPQHF.

The CDR3 nucleotides read TGTGCTCTCCAAGACGCAGATACGCAGTATTTT. Encoded protein: CALQDADTQYF. This chain uses TRBV12-5 with TRBJ2-3, with D hard to call. The CDR3 is 11 amino acids. CDR1 and CDR2 (germline): LGHNT, FRNRAP. V gave up 11 bases and J gave up 4 bases, with 10 bases separating them.

The V gene is TRBV5-1, the J gene TRBJ2-3; perhaps TRBD2 as D (7 bases). CDR1 SGHRS and CDR2 YFSETQ come from the germline V gene. V gave up 3 bases and J gave up 2 bases, with 16 bases separating them. The CDR3 spans 16 residues. This CDR3 is CASSSEGGPPTDTQYF. CDR3 coding DNA: TGCGCCAGCAGCTCCGAGGGGGGGCCCCCCACAGATACGCAGTATTTT.

The V and J genes are TRBV14 and TRBJ1-1; D gene ambiguous. V was clipped by 4 bases and J by 0 bases, with 18 bases between them. Germline CDR1 SGHDN, CDR2 FVKESK. The CDR3 covers 17 residues. CDR3 amino acids: CASSPTDHSTMNTEAFF. For the CDR3, the DNA is TGTGCCAGCAGCCCGACGGACCACTCGACCATGAACACTGAAGCTTTCTTT.

The gene calls are TRBV30 and TRBJ1-2, with 10 positions matching TRBD1. The V segment lost 4 bases and the J segment 7 bases; nucleotides outside the gene matches: 9. This CDR3 comprises 14 residues. Germline CDR1 reads GTSNPN; CDR2 reads SVGIG (reference sequence). CDR3 in amino acids: CAWKDRGESVGYTF. DNA of the CDR3: TGTGCCTGGAAGGACAGGGGGGAATCGGTTGGCTACACCTTC.

The chain uses TRBV4-1 and TRBJ1-1, with D unclear. V was pared by 1 base and J by 6 bases, with 18 bases between. This CDR3 contains 16 residues. The germline gives CDR1 MGHRA, CDR2 YSYEKL. Written as DNA, the CDR3 is TGCGCCAGCAGCCAAGCTACGGAGATCAGACGGGCTGAAGCTTTCTTT. It yields the protein CASSQATEIRRAEAFF.

The chain uses TRBV28 and TRBJ2-7, with 7 positions matching TRBD1. After removal of 4 bases from V and 4 bases from J, the junction contained 7 bases not matched to a gene. The CDR3 is 14 residues long. CDR1 MDHEN and CDR2 SYDVKM come from the germline V gene. CDR3 bases: TGTGCCAGCAGTTCAGGACAGGAGGTATACGAGCAGTACTTC. The encoded protein is CASSSGQEVYEQYF.

V gene TRBV6-5 combines with J gene TRBJ1-1; no clear D. The V gene lost 4 bases and the J gene lost 0 bases, with 6 bases spanning the gap. There are 13 residues in the CDR3. CDR1 and CDR2 (germline): MNHEY, SVGAGI. CDR3 protein: CASSLRVNTEAFF. In DNA form, the CDR3 reads TGTGCCAGCAGTTTGAGAGTGAACACTGAAGCTTTCTTT.

The rearrangement uses TRBV10-3 and TRBJ2-7; 7 bases fit TRBD1. Germline CDR1 and CDR2: ENHRY and SYGVKD. The V and J ends lost 4 bases and 5 bases, in that order; junction bases with no gene match: 8. The length of the CDR3 is 14 residues. The CDR3 DNA reads as TGTGCCATCAGTGCCGGGACAGCGTCCCACGAGCAGTACTTC. It translates to CAISAGTASHEQYF.

This chain links TRBV15 with TRBJ2-1; 12 bases match TRBD2. Losses at the gene ends were 0 bases for V and 10 bases for J; bases not matched to a gene: 10. The CDR3 has 17 residues. CDR1 and CDR2 (germline): LNHNV, YYDKDF (reference sequence). This CDR3 is CATSRETSGSLPGEQFF. DNA of the CDR3: TGTGCCACCAGCAGAGAGACTAGCGGGAGCCTCCCAGGGGAGCAGTTCTTC. The variable domain in full, with the rest retrieved from reference TRBV15 and TRBJ2-1, is DAMVIQNPRYQVTQFGKPVTLSCSQTLNHNVMYWYQQKSSQAPKLLFHYYDKDFNNEADTPDNFQSRRPNTSFCFLDIRSPGLGDTAMYLCATSRETSGSLPGEQFFGPGTRLTVL.

The V call is TRBV2, the J call TRBJ1-3; TRBD1 aligns across 7 bases. Trimming removed 7 bases from V and 2 bases from J; junction bases left unmatched: 8. Germline lookup yields CDR1 SNHLY and CDR2 FYNNEI. This CDR3 spans 15 amino acids. This CDR3 reads CASTGTDSPGNTIYF. The CDR3 DNA sequence: TGTGCCAGCACCGGGACAGATTCTCCTGGAAACACCATATATTTT.

The chain carries TRBV30 and TRBJ2-1; 15 nucleotides match TRBD2. This CDR3 has 15 amino acids. The V gene end was trimmed by 5 bases and the J gene end by 6 bases; junction bases not matched to a gene: 5. Germline V gene sequence: CDR1 GTSNPN, CDR2 SVGIG (reference sequence). CDR3 DNA sequence: TGTGCCTGGGACAGGACTAGCGGGAGGGCCAATGAGCAGTTCTTC. Residues: CAWDRTSGRANEQFF.

The chain carries TRBV30 and TRBJ1-1; 7 bases are a match to TRBD1. CDR1 is GTSNPN, CDR2 SVGIG, per germline (reference sequence). V dropped 8 bases and J dropped 3; count of bases not matched to a gene: 9. This CDR3 contains 13 residues. This CDR3 reads CATRQGGYTEAFF. The DNA of the CDR3 is TGTGCCACAAGACAGGGCGGGTACACTGAAGCTTTCTTT.

The V and J genes are TRBV25-1 and TRBJ1-1; TRBD1 might be the D (6 bases). CDR1 is MGHDK, CDR2 SYGVNS, per germline. CDR3 length: 17 amino acids. V dropped 4 bases and J dropped 0 bases, with 18 bases sitting between them. CDR3 nucleotide sequence: TGTGCCAGCAGTGCTTCCCCGGGACAACTTATGAACACTGAAGCTTTCTTT. Translated: CASSASPGQLMNTEAFF.

The chain recombines TRBV5-1 with TRBJ1-1; 9 nucleotides align to TRBD1. The germline CDR1 and CDR2 sequences are SGHRS and YFSETQ. The CDR3 loop spans 16 amino acids. Unmatched junction bases numbered 5, after V lost 0 bases and J lost 2 bases. The DNA for the CDR3 is TGCGCCAGCAGCTTGGTAGGGACAGGGCCTAACACTGAAGCTTTCTTT. Residues: CASSLVGTGPNTEAFF.

V and J are TRBV7-9 and TRBJ1-6, with TRBD1 matching 8 bases. Looked up from germline, CDR1 is SEHNR and CDR2 is FQNEAQ (reference sequence). This CDR3 has 13 residues. With V trimmed by 5 bases and J by 9 bases, 3 bases remained unmatched. The CDR3 region is CASSADRVSPLHF. CDR3 sequence (DNA): TGTGCCAGCAGCGCGGACAGGGTTTCACCCCTCCACTTT.

The rearrangement links TRBV29-1 to TRBJ1-1, with a weak D call TRBD1 (5 bases). This CDR3 has 14 amino acids. Trimming left V 3 bases short and J 6 bases short, with 17 bases between. Germline loops: CDR1 SQVTM, CDR2 ANQGSEA. The CDR3 reads CSVEASGGSPEAFF. Here the CDR3 DNA reads TGCAGCGTTGAGGCGTCTGGGGGGAGCCCTGAAGCTTTCTTT. The full variable domain, rest sourced from reference TRBV29-1 and TRBJ1-1, is SAVISQKPSRDICQRGTSLTIQCQVDSQVTMMFWYRQQPGQSLTLIATANQGSEATYESGFVIDKFPISRPNLTFSTLTVSNMSPEDSSIYLCSVEASGGSPEAFFGQGTRLTVV.

V usage is TRBV7-9 and J usage is TRBJ1-1; D perhaps matches TRBD1 (5 bases). With 2 bases removed from V and 1 base from J, the gap between germline ends came to 11 bases. This CDR3 is built from 15 residues. Germline CDR1 SEHNR, CDR2 FQNEAQ (reference sequence). CDR3 region: CASSLIAGQNTEAFF. The CDR3 DNA sequence: TGTGCCAGCAGCTTAATTGCAGGGCAGAACACTGAAGCTTTCTTT. Drawing the rest from reference TRBV7-9 and TRBJ1-1, the complete variable domain is DTGVSQNPRHKITKRGQNVTFRCDPISEHNRLYWYRQTLGQGPEFLTYFQNEAQLEKSRLLSDRFSAERPKGSFSTLEIQRTEQGDSAMYLCASSLIAGQNTEAFFGQGTRLTVV.

As regards this clone: In the same sample, other DNA sequences code for this CDR3. The chain links TRBV11-2 to TRBJ2-7; D ambiguous. Per the germline V gene, CDR1 is SGHAT and CDR2 is FQNNGV. The V end lost 3 bases, the J end lost 1 base, and 7 bases lay between the germline ends. The CDR3 has 13 amino acids. The CDR3 reads CASSFGVSYEQYF. CDR3 bases: TGTGCCAGCAGCTTCGGTGTATCCTACGAGCAGTACTTC.

V and J are TRBV6-5 and TRBJ1-1, with D tentatively TRBD1 (5 bases). CDR3 length: 11 residues. Germline V gives CDR1 MNHEY, CDR2 SVGAGI. Trimming shortened V by 5 bases and J by 10 bases, and 11 bases separated the two germline ends. This CDR3 is CASSPQEGAFF. In DNA form, the CDR3 reads TGTGCCAGCAGTCCACAGGAGGGAGCTTTCTTT.

The CDR3 DNA reads as TGCGCCAGCTCTCTTATACGGGGCGACAATCAGCCCCAGCATTTT. Translated, it gives CASSLIRGDNQPQHF. The rearrangement joins TRBV23-1 to TRBJ1-5, with D perhaps TRBD1 (5 bases). TRBV23-1 is an open reading frame whose function is uncertain. The CDR3 extends over 15 amino acids. The germline V and J ends were trimmed by 8 bases and 3 bases, with 17 bases remaining between them.